The T cell receptor beta chain under discussion was sequenced for a study of beta chain features in type 1 diabetes. Regarding this clone: The target antigen is unknown.

The CDR3 extends over 14 amino acids. V lost 2 bases, J lost 0 bases, and 1 base stayed unmatched. Germline V lookup: CDR1 KGHSH, CDR2 LQKENI. TCRB transcripts that were expressed got sequenced, as all of the isolated RNA had been reverse transcribed. Assay used: immunoSEQ multiplex PCR; TCRdb lists only in-frame clones, some missing. The table lists 35,000 or so clones, 64% of them singletons, with 2% to 2.5% in the top ten. General study findings and limits: TCRB repertoires of naive, central memory and Treg cells appeared more similar among patients than among healthy donors.

This receptor was taken from a woman aged 30 to 39 in good health. The chain combines TRBV18 with TRBJ2-7, with 7 bases matching TRBD1. The sample taken for sequencing was Tregs from blood. The CDR3 sequence is CASSPTGASYEQYF. CDR3 nucleotides: TGTGCCAGCTCACCAACAGGGGCCTCCTACGAGCAGTACTTC.